This TCR beta chain was sequenced during a study of blood T cells in healthy people across ages. The study, taken as a whole, reports: Per million T cells, the diversity of TCR beta decreased roughly linearly as age advanced.

This clonotype has a handful of counts. What it binds is unknown. Together with a sample-barcoded 5' primer, a J-beta primer mix was included in a second PCR lasting about 7 to 11 cycles. Each cDNA molecule was tagged by a template-switch adaptor with 12 random nucleotides. TCRdb re-analysed the 5' RACE reads in MiXCR, keeping a single row per CDR3 protein. The data hold 700,000 to 950,000 distinct CDR3 sequences, with approximately 43% observed a single time. CDR1 and CDR2 from the germline V gene are SQVTM and ANQGSEA. CDR3 length equals 16 residues. The junction had 11 bases not matched to a gene; V was cut back by 7 bases and J by 0 bases.

This rearrangement joins TRBV29-1 to TRBJ2-1; 8 bases are a match to TRBD1. Sequencing input: blood. The receptor comes from a woman aged 60-75 years in good health. For the CDR3, the DNA is TGCAGCGCCAAACACAGGGGGTTAAGCTCCTACAATGAGCAGTTCTTC. Residues: CSAKHRGLSSYNEQFF.